Following are 12 T cell receptor beta chains from one sample sequenced in a study of blood T cell repertoires in COVID-19. Sequencing was performed with immunoSEQ multiplex PCR; in TCRdb, only in-frame clones are kept and a portion is missing. The repertoire holds roughly 160,000 clones, with around nine tenths as singletons. The sequencing sample was made of peripheral blood. The receptors shown here come from a man aged 45 to 65 who had recovered from COVID-19.

This rearrangement joins TRBV6-2 or TRBV6-3 to TRBJ2-5; 9 bases align to TRBD2. The germline V gene encodes CDR1 MNHEY and CDR2 SVGEGT. Trimming removed 5 bases from V and 0 bases from J; junction bases left unmatched: 7. The CDR3 covers 16 residues. Here the CDR3 DNA reads TGTGCCAGCAGTCCCGTAATAGCGGGAGACCAAGAGACCCAGTACTTC. Residues: CASSPVIAGDQETQYF.

This clone was observed a few times. The chain recombines TRBV19 with TRBJ2-7; D is possibly TRBD2 (5 bases). The CDR3 runs 14 residues. V was shortened by 1 base and J by 4 bases, with 11 bases between the two germline ends. In germline, CDR1 is LNHDA, CDR2 SQIVND (reference sequence). CDR3 coding DNA: TGTGCCAGTAGTATAGCTAGCCGCCAATACGAGCAGTACTTC. This sequence encodes CASSIASRQYEQYF.

V gene TRBV7-2 combines with J gene TRBJ2-1, with 14 bases matching TRBD2. The CDR3 sequence is 15 residues long. V lost 10 bases and J lost 7; bases outside the gene matches: 9. Per germline, CDR1 SGHTA and CDR2 FQGNSA. CDR3 DNA: TGTGCCACCTGGGGGGGACTAGCGGGAGTAAATGAGCAGTTCTTC. It encodes CATWGGLAGVNEQFF.

The chain recombines TRBV3-1 (or the pseudogene TRBV3-2) with TRBJ2-3, with D possibly being TRBD1 (6 bases). The germline V and J ends were trimmed by 0 bases and 3 bases, with 10 bases remaining between them. Looked up from germline, CDR1 is LGHDT and CDR2 is YNNKEL (reference sequence). The CDR3 sequence is 15 residues long. This chain's CDR3 is CASSQEQGVTDTQYF. The DNA of the CDR3 is TGTGCCAGCAGCCAAGAACAGGGCGTGACAGATACGCAGTATTTT.

This chain uses TRBV2 with TRBJ1-2, with no clear D. CDR1 and CDR2 (germline): SNHLY, FYNNEI. V was shortened by 3 bases and J by 4 bases, with 9 bases between the two germline ends. The CDR3 is 13 residues long. The CDR3 bases are TGTGCCAGCAGTGAGAGGCTGGCCTATGGCTACACCTTC. Its translation: CASSERLAYGYTF.

The chain has TRBV2 and TRBJ1-3; unclear D gene. The CDR3 is 15 residues long. Germline V gene data show CDR1 as SNHLY and CDR2 as FYNNEI. V was clipped by 4 bases and J by 0 bases, with 10 bases between them. CDR3 nucleotide sequence: TGTGCCAGCAGTGGAGGGAGGCTCTCTGGAAACACCATATATTTT. Amino acid sequence: CASSGGRLSGNTIYF. The variable domain in full, completed from reference TRBV2 and TRBJ1-3, reads EPEVTQTPSHQVTQMGQEVILRCVPISNHLYFYWYRQILGQKVEFLVSFYNNEISEKSEIFDDQFSVERPDGSNFTLKIRSTKLEDSAMYFCASSGGRLSGNTIYFGEGSWLTVV.

This chain uses TRBV27 with TRBJ2-2, with 12 bases fitting TRBD2. This CDR3 has 16 residues. Trimming cost V 5 bases and J 6 bases; bases outside gene matches: 7. The germline V gene encodes CDR1 MNHEY and CDR2 SMNVEV (reference sequence). Here the CDR3 DNA reads TGTGCCAGCAGTCCGAGAGGACTAGCGGGGTCCGGGGAGCTGTTTTTT. Translating it yields CASSPRGLAGSGELFF.

This clone came up a few times. V gene TRBV7-3 combines with J gene TRBJ2-1, with 10 bases aligning to TRBD2. The CDR3 sequence is 15 residues long. Germline V gene lookup returns CDR1 SGHTA and CDR2 FQGTGA. V trimming: 2 bases; J trimming: 8 bases; junction bases outside the gene matches: 6. The CDR3 sequence: CASSLGAGGPHEQFF. CDR3 in DNA: TGTGCCAGCAGCTTAGGAGCGGGGGGGCCCCATGAGCAGTTCTTC.

The genes are TRBV6-5 and TRBJ2-5, with 10 bases aligning to TRBD1. V was clipped by 0 bases and J by 4 bases; unmatched bases: 2. This CDR3 has 15 amino acids. Germline V gene lookup returns CDR1 MNHEY and CDR2 SVGAGI. The CDR3 loop reads CASSYSDRGRETQYF. The CDR3 coding sequence is TGTGCCAGCAGTTACTCTGACAGGGGGCGAGAGACCCAGTACTTC.

The chain combines TRBV18 with TRBJ1-1; perhaps TRBD1 as D (5 bases). In germline, CDR1 is KGHSH, CDR2 LQKENI. The CDR3 length is 15 residues. The germline V and J ends were trimmed by 2 bases and 4 bases, with 14 bases remaining between them. CDR3 DNA: TGTGCCAGCTCACCAGGGCAGGGAAGGAGCACTGAAGCTTTCTTT. Amino acids: CASSPGQGRSTEAFF.

V and J are TRBV18 and TRBJ1-3; D gene unclear. The CDR3 has 15 amino acids. Looked up from germline, CDR1 is KGHSH and CDR2 is LQKENI. V was trimmed by 5 bases and J by 4 bases, leaving 15 bases between them. The CDR3 is CASSDYKGQGNTIYF. The CDR3 region has the DNA TGTGCCAGCTCAGACTACAAAGGGCAAGGAAACACCATATATTTT.

The chain links TRBV7-3 to TRBJ2-5, with a possible D match to TRBD1 (6 bases). The V gene's germline CDR1 is SGHTA and CDR2 FQGTGA. The CDR3 runs to 14 residues. Trimming took 5 bases from V and 1 from J, leaving 11 bases between them. DNA of the CDR3: TGTGCCAGCAGCCACACAGGGTCCCAAGAGACCCAGTACTTC. It translates to CASSHTGSQETQYF.